A selection of T cell receptor beta chains follows, all from one sample in a study of blood T cell repertoires in COVID-19. Clones were read by immunoSEQ multiplex PCR, and TCRdb kept only the in-frame ones, dropping some. In the table there are 280,000 or so clones, about 90% of which are singletons. The specimen sequenced was PBMCs or T cells enriched from blood (not recorded which). These receptors came from a woman younger than 35 with acute COVID-19. The CDR3 runs from the conserved cysteine through the conserved F or W. The order of the fields is J gene, clone size, V gene, D gene, CDR3 protein, CDR3 DNA. A D gene is named only where the DNA matches it firmly. Size is omitted from some rows. Given values are once, few, many or a class for expanded clones.

TRBJ1-5 | NA | TRBV27 | NA | CASSSRVGSNQPQHF | TGTGCCAGCAGCTCCAGGGTAGGAAGCAATCAGCCCCAGCATTTT
TRBJ1-6 | NA | TRBV4-3 | NA | CASSQELGLGNSPLHF | TGCGCCAGCAGCCAAGAGTTGGGGCTAGGTAATTCACCCCTCCACTTT
TRBJ2-3 | NA | TRBV5-4 | TRBD1 | CASSPGGVGTDTQYF | TGTGCCAGCAGCCCAGGGGGAGTGGGCACAGATACGCAGTATTTT
TRBJ1-3 | NA | TRBV6-6 | NA | CASSGSGNTIYF | TGTGCCAGTTCGGGGTCTGGAAACACCATATATTTT
TRBJ2-1 | NA | TRBV6-5 | NA | CASSFQGRYNEQFF | TGTGCCAGCAGTTTCCAGGGGAGATACAATGAGCAGTTCTTC
TRBJ1-3 | NA | TRBV3-1/TRBV3-2 | TRBD1 | CASSHWTGGGNTIYF | TGTGCCAGCAGCCACTGGACAGGGGGCGGAAACACCATATATTTT
TRBJ2-2 | NA | TRBV2 | NA | CASSERAGNTGELFF | TGTGCCAGCAGTGAGAGGGCCGGGAACACCGGGGAGCTGTTTTTT
TRBJ2-4 | NA | TRBV6-2/TRBV6-3 | TRBD2 | CASSPSGSGPIQYF | TGTGCCAGCAGCCCAAGCGGGAGCGGTCCGATTCAGTACTTC
TRBJ1-1 | NA | TRBV7-2 | TRBD1 | CASSLAKGAPTNTEAFF | TGTGCCAGCAGCTTAGCCAAGGGGGCACCCACGAACACTGAAGCTTTCTTT
TRBJ2-1 | NA | TRBV2 | NA | CASSVGRGDNEQFF | TGTGCCAGCAGTGTGGGTAGGGGTGACAATGAGCAGTTCTTC
TRBJ2-3 | NA | TRBV4-1 | TRBD1 | CASSQVGTATDTQYF | TGCGCCAGCAGCCAAGTAGGGACAGCTACAGATACGCAGTATTTT
TRBJ2-3 | once | TRBV28 | TRBD1 | CASRGQGPDTQYF | TGTGCCAGCAGGGGACAGGGCCCAGATACGCAGTATTTT
TRBJ2-7 | once | TRBV27 | TRBD1 | CASSLKGDRGYLAGAYEQYF | TGTGCCAGCAGTTTAAAGGGGGACAGGGGTTACCTAGCGGGTGCCTACGAGCAGTACTTC
TRBJ1-2 | NA | TRBV30 | NA | CAWSVTGEDYGYTF | TGTGCCTGGAGTGTAACTGGGGAGGACTATGGCTACACCTTC
TRBJ1-2 | NA | TRBV6-5 | NA | CASSYSTATAGYGYTF | TGTGCCAGCAGTTACTCGACGGCTACCGCGGGCTATGGCTACACCTTC
TRBJ2-7 | NA | TRBV7-9 | TRBD1 | CASSMSTGGFGRQYF | TGTGCCAGCAGCATGTCGACAGGGGGATTTGGCAGGCAGTACTTC
TRBJ2-1 | NA | TRBV28 | TRBD1 | CASSFFAQGVGEQFF | TGTGCCAGCAGTTTCTTCGCACAGGGGGTAGGTGAGCAGTTCTTC
TRBJ1-2 | NA | TRBV7-2 | TRBD1 | CASSPGTGRYGYTF | TGTGCCAGCAGCCCCGGGACAGGGCGCTATGGCTACACCTTC
TRBJ2-3 | NA | TRBV11-2 | NA | CASSLAGYNTDTQYF | TGTGCCAGCAGCTTAGCCGGGTACAACACAGATACGCAGTATTTT
TRBJ2-1 | NA | TRBV12-3/TRBV12-4 | NA | CASSLAGNNEQFF | TGTGCCAGCAGCCTAGCCGGTAACAATGAGCAGTTCTTC
TRBJ1-1 | once | TRBV2 | TRBD1 | CASSADRAEAFF | TGTGCCAGCAGTGCAGACAGGGCTGAAGCTTTCTTT
TRBJ2-5 | NA | TRBV20-1 | TRBD2 | CSASPTLAGQQETQYF | TGCAGTGCTAGTCCTACACTAGCGGGACAGCAAGAGACCCAGTACTTC
TRBJ1-2 | NA | TRBV5-6 | NA | CASSFEGINYGYTF | TGTGCCAGCAGCTTCGAGGGTATTAACTATGGCTACACCTTC
TRBJ2-5 | NA | TRBV28 | NA | CASRRDQETQYF | TGTGCCAGCAGGAGGGACCAAGAGACCCAGTACTTC
TRBJ2-1 | NA | TRBV7-2 | NA | CASGSQRVSYNEQFF | TGTGCCAGCGGCTCCCAGCGGGTTTCCTACAATGAGCAGTTCTTC
TRBJ2-7 | NA | TRBV28 | NA | CASSLSGGGNEQYF | TGTGCCAGCAGTTTATCGGGAGGGGGCAACGAGCAGTACTTC
TRBJ2-1 | NA | TRBV5-1 | NA | CASSLEGQMLNEQFF | TGCGCCAGCAGCTTGGAAGGACAGATGTTAAATGAGCAGTTCTTC
TRBJ1-3 | NA | TRBV5-1 | NA | CASSLDRGNTIYF | TGCGCCAGCAGCTTGGACAGGGGAAACACCATATATTTT
TRBJ1-1 | NA | TRBV6-6 | TRBD1 | CASSYPPGQGEAFF | TGTGCCAGCAGTTACCCCCCAGGACAGGGTGAAGCTTTCTTT
TRBJ2-7 | NA | TRBV6-5 | TRBD2 | CASSYSMRENPHEQYF | TGTGCCAGCAGTTACTCGATGCGGGAGAATCCCCACGAGCAGTACTTC
TRBJ2-1 | NA | TRBV5-1 | TRBD2 | CASRQKIRVSGSPSYNEQFF | TGCGCCAGCAGACAAAAGATTCGGGTTAGCGGGAGCCCATCCTACAATGAGCAGTTCTTC
TRBJ1-2 | NA | TRBV28 | TRBD1 | CASSSPGRGIRPYGYTF | TGTGCCAGCAGCTCACCGGGCAGGGGGATTAGACCTTATGGCTACACCTTC